The rows below give T cell receptor beta chains drawn from one sample of a study of blood T cell repertoires in COVID-19. The method was immunoSEQ multiplex PCR; TCRdb's version includes in-frame clones alone and lacks a portion of them. The sample includes 280,000 or so clones, about 91% of them seen just once. Source material: peripheral blood. These receptors were taken from a woman aged 25 to 45 who had recovered from COVID-19. The CDR3 runs from the conserved cysteine through the conserved F or W. D genes are given only for firm matches. Not every row has a clone size; where given, it reads once, few, many or a size class.

>TRBD1|TRBJ2-7|-|TRBV15
TGTGCCACCAGCAGTCCTAGGACAGGGGGAACTTACGAGCAGTACTTC
CATSSPRTGGTYEQYF
>TRBD2|TRBJ2-7|-|TRBV7-2
TGTGCCAGCAGCTCGGGGACTAGTAGGGCCTACGAGCAGTACTTC
CASSSGTSRAYEQYF
>-|TRBJ1-1|-|TRBV5-4
TGTGCCAGCAGCAGCAGAAGAGGGACTGAAGCTTTCTTT
CASSSRRGTEAFF
>TRBD2|TRBJ2-3|-|TRBV7-2
TGTGCCAGCAGCGGCAGACTAGCGGGTACTAGCACAGATACGCAGTATTTT
CASSGRLAGTSTDTQYF
>TRBD1|TRBJ1-6|-|TRBV19
TGTGCCTCCAAGGACAGGCTCAATTCACCCCTCCACTTT
CASKDRLNSPLHF
>TRBD1|TRBJ1-6|-|TRBV7-6
TGTGCCAGCAGCTCTCGGGACAGGGATAGGGATTCACCCCTCCACTTT
CASSSRDRDRDSPLHF
>-|TRBJ1-4|-|TRBV6-5
TGTGCCAGCAGTTACTCGGGTAGTGGACTAAATGAAAAACTGTTTTTT
CASSYSGSGLNEKLFF
>-|TRBJ1-4|once|TRBV5-1
TGCGCCAGCAGCTTGGACAGTAGGGGTGAAAAACTGTTTTTT
CASSLDSRGEKLFF
>-|TRBJ2-7|once|TRBV12-3/TRBV12-4
TGTGCCAGCAGTCTTAGTCCCTACGAGCAGTACTTC
CASSLSPYEQYF
>TRBD1|TRBJ2-1|-|TRBV15
TGTGCCACCAGCAGAGGGGCCACAGGGGGACGAACTGAGCAGTTCTTC
CATSRGATGGRTEQFF
>TRBD2|TRBJ2-5|-|TRBV2
TGTGCCAGCAGTGAAGGGGGGACTAGATGGGAGACCCAGTACTTC
CASSEGGTRWETQYF
>TRBD1|TRBJ1-2|-|TRBV12-5
TGTGCTAGTGGACCGGACAGGCCGGCCCACAACTATGGCTACACCTTC
CASGPDRPAHNYGYTF
>TRBD1|TRBJ1-2|-|TRBV5-8
TGTGCCAGCAGCGTCTTTACAGGGGGCGACGTCTATGGCTACACCTTC
CASSVFTGGDVYGYTF
>-|TRBJ1-1|-|TRBV6-6
TGTGCCAGCAGGGAATTAAGGAGCACTGAAGCTTTCTTT
CASRELRSTEAFF
>-|TRBJ1-1|-|TRBV27
TGTGCCAGCAGTTTATATCTTGGGGCAGGGAACACTGAAGCTTTCTTT
CASSLYLGAGNTEAFF
>-|TRBJ2-2|few|TRBV9
TGTGCCAGCAGCGCCTACAGGGCGAACACCGGGGAGCTGTTTTTT
CASSAYRANTGELFF
>TRBD1|TRBJ1-2|-|TRBV2
TGTGCCAGCACTAAAGGGGGCAACTATGGCTACACCTTC
CASTKGGNYGYTF
>-|TRBJ2-3|-|TRBV6-6
TGTGCCAGCAGTTACTCCGCAGGCGATACGCAGTATTTT
CASSYSAGDTQYF
>-|TRBJ1-2|-|TRBV28
TGTGCCAGCAGTTTAAGCGGGCCGAACTATGGCTACACCTTC
CASSLSGPNYGYTF
>TRBD1|TRBJ1-1|-|TRBV11-2
TGTGCCAGCAGCTCACAGGGGGCGATGAACACTGAAGCTTTCTTT
CASSSQGAMNTEAFF
>TRBD1|TRBJ1-5|-|TRBV7-2
TGTGCCAGCAGTCGGACAGGCCGCAATCAGCCCCAGCATTTT
CASSRTGRNQPQHF
>TRBD1|TRBJ1-5|-|TRBV9
TGTGCCAGCAGCGCTGGACAGGTTGTGTCACGAAATCAGCCCCAGCATTTT
CASSAGQVVSRNQPQHF
>-|TRBJ1-6|-|TRBV28
TGTGCCAGCAGTTCCGGGGGGGACCTCCACTTT
CASSSGGDLHF
>-|TRBJ1-1|-|TRBV7-2
TGTGCCAGCAGCTTGGGGCACGCCAACACTGAAGCTTTCTTT
CASSLGHANTEAFF
>-|TRBJ1-4|-|TRBV7-2
TGTGCCAGCAGCTTAGTTGCGGGGAATGAAAAACTGTTTTTT
CASSLVAGNEKLFF
>-|TRBJ2-5|-|TRBV7-2
TGTGCCAGCAGCCCCGGACTAAAAGAGACCCAGTACTTC
CASSPGLKETQYF
>-|TRBJ2-2|-|TRBV3-1/TRBV3-2
TGTGCCAGCAGCCGAAATAGCGGCACCGGGGAGCTGTTTTTT
CASSRNSGTGELFF
>TRBD1|TRBJ2-7|-|TRBV9
TGTGCCAGTGGGGACAGCCGCTACGAGCAGTACTTC
CASGDSRYEQYF
>TRBD2|TRBJ2-7|-|TRBV5-1
TGCGCCAGCAGCCACTCGGGACTAGCTGCCTACGAGCAGTACTTC
CASSHSGLAAYEQYF
>TRBD2|TRBJ2-4|-|TRBV19
TGTGCCAGTAGTCCAGGGACTAGCGGGGGGAGGATAGCCAAAAACATTCAGTACTTC
CASSPGTSGGRIAKNIQYF
>TRBD1|TRBJ1-5|-|TRBV18
TGTGCCAGCTCACCAAACAGGGGAGGCAATCAGCCCCAGCATTTT
CASSPNRGGNQPQHF
>-|TRBJ2-1|-|TRBV7-3
TGTGCCAGCAGCGGACATACAGGGTTTAGGTCCTACAATGAGCAGTTCTTC
CASSGHTGFRSYNEQFF
>TRBD1|TRBJ1-2|-|TRBV2
TGTGCCAGCAGTGGTGACAGGGCTCTCTATGGCTACACCTTC
CASSGDRALYGYTF
>-|TRBJ1-1|-|TRBV7-9
TGTGCCAGCAGCTTCCCTGGCAATTCAGCTTTCTTT
CASSFPGNSAFF
>-|TRBJ1-1|once|TRBV19
TGTGCCAGTAGTATATTGGACATCGACTCGAACACTGAAGCTTTCTTT
CASSILDIDSNTEAFF
>-|TRBJ2-3|-|TRBV27
TGTGCCAGCAGTCCCGGGGGCACAGATACGCAGTATTTT
CASSPGGTDTQYF
>-|TRBJ2-3|-|TRBV7-3
TGTGCCAGCAGCCCTACGGGACTCCGCACAGATACGCAGTATTTT
CASSPTGLRTDTQYF
>TRBD2|TRBJ2-1|-|TRBV2
TGTGCCAGCAGTGATGGACTAGCGGGGGACAATGAGCAGTTCTTC
CASSDGLAGDNEQFF
>TRBD1|TRBJ1-5|few|TRBV27
TGTGCCAGCAGTTTATCTTACGTTAGGACAGGGGCCGGCCAGCCCCAGCATTTT
CASSLSYVRTGAGQPQHF
>-|TRBJ1-3|-|TRBV6-6
TGTGCCAGCAGTTTCCAGGGTGGAAACACCATATATTTT
CASSFQGGNTIYF
>TRBD1|TRBJ1-2|-|TRBV15
TGTGCCACCAGCCGAGGGGGCGACTATGGCTACACCTTC
CATSRGGDYGYTF
>-|TRBJ1-3|-|TRBV29-1
TGCAGCGTTGAAGATTTTTTTCAGGGGACGGAGGGAAACACCATATATTTT
CSVEDFFQGTEGNTIYF
>TRBD1|TRBJ2-3|-|TRBV2
TGTGCCACATCCCGGGACAGGGACACAGATACGCAGTATTTT
CATSRDRDTDTQYF
>TRBD1|TRBJ1-4|-|TRBV25-1
TGTGCCAGCAGGACGGGACAGGGTAGGGAAAAACTGTTTTTT
CASRTGQGREKLFF
>TRBD1|TRBJ1-2|-|TRBV5-8
TGTGCCAGCAGCCTGTGGACAGGGGCCCACTATGGCTACACCTTC
CASSLWTGAHYGYTF
>TRBD1|TRBJ2-5|-|TRBV11-2
TGTGCCAGCAGCTTACAATTAGGGACAGGAGAGACCCAGTACTTC
CASSLQLGTGETQYF
>-|TRBJ2-7|-|TRBV19
TGTGCCAGTAGTACGCACGGGCCGGGGGAGCAGTACTTC
CASSTHGPGEQYF
>-|TRBJ1-6|-|TRBV7-2
TGTGCCAGCAGCCTGACAGGTCGGACACCCCTCCACTTT
CASSLTGRTPLHF
>-|TRBJ2-3|-|TRBV29-1
TGCAGCGTTGGACTAGGAAGCACAGATACGCAGTATTTT
CSVGLGSTDTQYF
>-|TRBJ1-1|-|TRBV15
TGTGCCACCAGCAGAGGGGCAGATAACACTGAAGCTTTCTTT
CATSRGADNTEAFF
>-|TRBJ1-1|once|TRBV6-5
TGTGCCAGCAGTTTCGGACAGATGAACACTGAAGCTTTCTTT
CASSFGQMNTEAFF
>-|TRBJ2-1|-|TRBV24-1
TGTGCCACCAGTGCTATCGGGGGGCTCGACAATGAGCAGTTCTTC
CATSAIGGLDNEQFF
>-|TRBJ1-5|-|TRBV11-2
TGTGCCAGCAGCCTTACTATAGATAGCAATCAGCCCCAGCATTTT
CASSLTIDSNQPQHF
>TRBD2|TRBJ2-1|-|TRBV3-1/TRBV3-2
TGTGCCAGCAGCCAAGCCCTCGGAGCGGGGGGGTACAATGAGCAGTTCTTC
CASSQALGAGGYNEQFF
>TRBD2|TRBJ2-1|-|TRBV5-1
TGCGCCAGCAGCGACCCGGGACTAACTATTATCAATGAGCAGTTCTTC
CASSDPGLTIINEQFF